A single sample gave rise to the 32 T cell receptor beta chains below, sequenced in a study of vaccination effects on CD4 cells after COVID-19. An approximately nine-day culture period preceded the isolation of CD4+ T cells. By PCR, the person was confirmed to have had SARS-CoV-2 infection between March and December 2020. Of the BNT162b2 and mRNA-1273 vaccines, participants received two doses of one or the other. This table comes from immunoSEQ multiplex PCR, and its TCRdb copy is limited to in-frame clones, with some not included. The table shows about 44,000 clones, with less than 85% occurring only once. Their specific antigens are unknown. Sample: CD4+ T cells from PBMCs cultured without peptide, taken after COVID-19 vaccination. The receptors originated from a human donor who had a prior SARS-CoV-2 infection.

The CDR3 nucleotides are TGTGCCACCAGCAACGGGCTGGGGACAGGGGACAATGAGCAGTTCTTC. Translated: CATSNGLGTGDNEQFF. The chain combines TRBV15 with TRBJ2-1; 10 nucleotides agree with TRBD1. The germline gives CDR1 LNHNV, CDR2 YYDKDF (reference sequence). The ends lost 4 bases at V and 5 bases at J; junction bases unmatched: 8. This CDR3 comprises 16 residues.

The chain uses TRBV20-1 and TRBJ2-1; tentatively, D is TRBD2 (7 bases). Trimming stripped 3 bases from V and 7 bases from J, with 16 bases between. The CDR3 length is 14 residues. Germline V CDR1 and CDR2: DFQATT, SNEGSKA (reference sequence). As DNA, the CDR3 is TGCAGTGCTAGTAAGGGGGGGGATCCGAATGAGCAGTTCTTC. The encoded protein is CSASKGGDPNEQFF.

This clone is a singleton in its sample. The gene calls are TRBV12-3 or TRBV12-4 and TRBJ1-1, with D maybe TRBD1 (6 bases). V lost 6 bases and J 1 base, leaving 9 bases between the germline ends. The CDR3 runs to 13 residues. CDR3 in amino acids: CASRLQGNTEAFF. The CDR3 nucleotides are TGTGCCAGCAGACTACAGGGGAACACTGAAGCTTTCTTT.

The rearrangement joins TRBV2 to TRBJ1-1, with D perhaps TRBD1 (6 bases). With 11 bases removed from V and 1 base from J, the gap between germline ends came to 17 bases. In germline, CDR1 is SNHLY, CDR2 FYNNEI. CDR3 length: 14 residues. CDR3 sequence: CAGLRGGENTEAFF. The DNA for the CDR3 is TGTGCCGGCCTGAGGGGGGGCGAGAACACTGAAGCTTTCTTT.

The V call is TRBV7-2, the J call TRBJ2-7; D ambiguous. Trimming shortened V by 1 base and J by 7 bases, and 14 bases separated the two germline ends. CDR1 SGHTA and CDR2 FQGNSA come from the germline V gene. The CDR3 has 14 residues. CDR3 sequence (DNA): TGTGCCAGCAGCTTAGACCTCACCCGATGGGAGCAGTACTTC. Translation gives CASSLDLTRWEQYF.

The chain carries TRBV15 and TRBJ1-5, with D tentatively TRBD1 (5 bases). Germline values: CDR1 LNHNV, CDR2 YYDKDF (reference sequence). CDR3 length: 15 amino acids. Trimming left V 1 base short and J 4 bases short, with 11 bases between. The DNA for the CDR3 is TGTGCCACCAGCAGAGGGGGGGTCGGGAATCAGCCCCAGCATTTT. Translated: CATSRGGVGNQPQHF.

The genes are TRBV5-5 and TRBJ1-4, with TRBD1 matching 8 bases. V was pared by 3 bases and J by 7 bases, with 8 bases of the junction left unmatched. The length of the CDR3 is 15 residues. Per germline, CDR1 SGHKS and CDR2 YYEKEE (reference sequence). As DNA, the CDR3 is TGTGCCAGCAGCTCACAGGGGGGTTGGGGTGAAAAACTGTTTTTT. The encoded protein is CASSSQGGWGEKLFF.

The V gene is TRBV5-1, the J gene TRBJ2-1; a weak D match, TRBD1 (6 bases). The CDR3 has 17 amino acids. V lost 0 bases to trimming and J lost 0 bases, with 13 bases between them. The germline V gene has CDR1 SGHRS and CDR2 YFSETQ. The CDR3 DNA reads as TGCGCCAGCAGCTTGGGTGGGGGCCTTAGCTCCTACAATGAGCAGTTCTTC. This encodes CASSLGGGLSSYNEQFF.

V and J are TRBV18 and TRBJ2-1; no reliable D call. CDR1 is KGHSH and CDR2 is LQKENI in the germline V gene. V gave up 2 bases and J gave up 0 bases, with 8 bases separating them. The CDR3 covers 15 residues. The CDR3 bases are TGTGCCAGCTCACCATCCCAGAGCTCCTACAATGAGCAGTTCTTC. Translated: CASSPSQSSYNEQFF.

The chain combines TRBV9 with TRBJ2-7, with 7 bases aligning to TRBD2. The V segment lost 3 bases and the J segment 0 bases; nucleotides outside the gene matches: 6. CDR3 size: 15 residues. Germline CDR1 SGDLS, CDR2 YYNGEE. The CDR3 spells CASSASGTSSYEQYF. The CDR3 DNA reads TGTGCCAGCAGCGCGAGCGGGACCAGCTCCTACGAGCAGTACTTC.

The chain recombines TRBV5-1 with TRBJ2-2; the D gene is possibly TRBD2 (5 bases). Trimming stripped 0 bases from V and 6 bases from J, with 9 bases between. Germline CDR1 reads SGHRS; CDR2 reads YFSETQ. The CDR3 runs 14 residues. This CDR3 reads CASSLVATSGELFF. The CDR3 DNA sequence: TGCGCCAGCAGCTTGGTAGCGACATCCGGGGAGCTGTTTTTT.

This clone has more than one count but fewer than ten. This sequence joins TRBV7-2 and TRBJ2-7; 11 positions match TRBD2. The CDR3 spans 16 residues. Germline V gives CDR1 SGHTA, CDR2 FQGNSA. V lost 1 base, J lost 9 bases, and 11 bases stayed unmatched. CDR3 bases: TGTGCCAGCAGCTTAGGCCCCCTAGCGGGGGGAGAACGGCAGTACTTC. It encodes CASSLGPLAGGERQYF.

This clone showed up just once. A junction boundary mismatches the germline segment, possibly from a read error. The chain links TRBV7-7 to TRBJ2-1; 8 bases align to TRBD2. The germline CDR1 and CDR2 sequences are SSHAT and FNYEAQ (reference sequence). This CDR3 spans 14 amino acids. CDR3 coding DNA: TGTGCTAGCAGCCCGAGCGGGGGAAACAATGAGCAGTTCTTC. Amino acid sequence: CASSPSGGNNEQFF. Combining the CDR3 with reference TRBV7-7 and TRBJ2-1 gives the whole variable domain GAGVSQSPRYKVTKRGQDVTLRCDPISSHATLYWYQQALGQGPEFLTYFNYEAQPDKSGLPSDRFSAERPEGSISTLTIQRTEQRDSAMYRCASSPSGGNNEQFFGPGTRLTVL.

This chain links TRBV6-5 with TRBJ1-4; 7 bases align to TRBD1. The V gene's germline CDR1 is MNHEY and CDR2 SVGAGI. There are 16 residues in the CDR3. V dropped 0 bases and J dropped 8; count of bases not matched to a gene: 9. In DNA, the CDR3 is TGTGCCAGCAGTTACTCGCGGGGAGGGGGCTTAGAAAAACTGTTTTTT. This sequence encodes CASSYSRGGGLEKLFF.

The rearrangement links TRBV5-5 to TRBJ2-1; D uncertain. In germline, CDR1 is SGHKS, CDR2 YYEKEE (reference sequence). The CDR3 has 15 residues. V was shortened by 3 bases and J by 0 bases, with 10 bases between the two germline ends. The DNA of the CDR3 is TGTGCCAGCAGCTCGAGAACATACTCCTACAATGAGCAGTTCTTC. Its protein is CASSSRTYSYNEQFF.

The J gene is TRBJ1-2, the V gene TRBV7-8; 8 bases line up with TRBD1. V was pared by 0 bases and J by 14 bases, with 5 bases of the junction left unmatched. CDR3 length equals 12 residues. Germline V gives CDR1 SGHVS, CDR2 FQNEAQ. The CDR3, as DNA: TGTGCCAGCAGCTTAGCGGGACAGGCCCTTACCTTC. It translates to CASSLAGQALTF. The variable domain in full, completed from reference TRBV7-8 and TRBJ1-2, reads GAGVSQSPRYKVAKRGQDVALRCDPISGHVSLFWYQQALGQGPEFLTYFQNEAQLDKSGLPSDRFFAERPEGSVSTLKIQRTQQEDSAVYLCASSLAGQALTFGSGTRLTVV.

This chain connects TRBV7-9 to TRBJ2-7; D remains ambiguous. The CDR3 sequence is 13 residues long. V lost 1 base, J lost 2 bases, and 6 bases lay in between. Germline CDR1 SEHNR, CDR2 FQNEAQ (reference sequence). This CDR3 reads CASSLDSPYEQYF. The CDR3 DNA sequence: TGTGCCAGCAGCTTAGACAGTCCCTACGAGCAGTACTTC.

The chain uses TRBV5-4 and TRBJ2-5, with D possibly matching TRBD2 (6 bases). Germline V gene data show CDR1 as SGHNT and CDR2 as YYREEE (reference sequence). Trimming cost V 2 bases and J 0 bases, with 11 bases left between them. CDR3 size: 15 residues. The CDR3 sequence is CASSFGGQHQETQYF. The CDR3 DNA follows: TGTGCCAGCAGCTTTGGAGGGCAGCACCAAGAGACCCAGTACTTC.

The rearrangement links TRBV5-6 to TRBJ1-4, with 10 bases that match TRBD1. Per germline, CDR1 SGHDT and CDR2 YYEEEE. The trim removed 4 bases at V and 0 bases at J, leaving 9 bases unmatched. This CDR3 contains 18 residues. CDR3 in amino acids: CASSRDRGSTATNEKLFF. CDR3 coding DNA: TGTGCCAGCAGCCGGGACAGGGGTTCCACAGCAACTAATGAAAAACTGTTTTTT.

This clone showed up just once. The V call is TRBV6-5, the J call TRBJ1-1; D perhaps matches TRBD1 (5 bases). The CDR3 is made up of 15 amino acids. The germline V gene encodes CDR1 MNHEY and CDR2 SVGAGI. The V gene lost 7 bases and the J gene lost 3 bases, with 18 bases spanning the gap. CDR3 nucleotide sequence: TGTGCCAGCATCTCGGGGGGAATAGTCGACACTGAAGCTTTCTTT. Translated, it gives CASISGGIVDTEAFF.

The chain links TRBV4-2 to TRBJ2-5, with D possibly being TRBD2 (5 bases). V was clipped by 0 bases and J by 4 bases, with 9 bases between them. The CDR3 is 14 amino acids. The germline V gene encodes CDR1 LGHNA and CDR2 YNFKEQ. The CDR3 loop is CASSQDGRGETQYF. The DNA of the CDR3 is TGTGCCAGCAGCCAAGATGGGAGAGGAGAGACCCAGTACTTC.

The CDR3 loop reads CASSLAGGTYNEQFF. In nucleotides, the CDR3 is TGTGCCAGCAGCTTAGCGGGGGGGACCTACAATGAGCAGTTCTTC. The V call is TRBV11-2, the J call TRBJ2-1; 8 bases agree with TRBD2. Per the germline V gene, CDR1 is SGHAT and CDR2 is FQNNGV. This CDR3 region has 15 residues. V was clipped by 1 base and J by 2 bases; unmatched bases: 1.

This chain uses TRBV7-2 with TRBJ2-7; TRBD2 might be the D (6 bases). Per germline, CDR1 SGHTA and CDR2 FQGNSA. CDR3 length equals 14 residues. Trimming left V 3 bases short and J 4 bases short, with 13 bases between. The CDR3: CASSFAGSIYEQYF. CDR3 bases: TGTGCCAGCAGCTTTGCCGGGAGCATTTACGAGCAGTACTTC.

J is TRBJ2-3 and V is TRBV20-1, with D perhaps matching TRBD2 (7 bases). CDR3 length: 15 amino acids. The V and J ends lost 3 bases and 0 bases respectively, with 13 bases between them. Germline V gene data show CDR1 as DFQATT and CDR2 as SNEGSKA (reference sequence). CDR3 residues: CSASIGGPSTDTQYF. The CDR3 nucleotides are TGCAGTGCTAGTATCGGGGGGCCCAGCACAGATACGCAGTATTTT.

In DNA form, the CDR3 reads TGTGCCTGGAGTGTCCGGGTCCGGGAGACCCAGTACTTC. It is translated as CAWSVRVRETQYF. The chain employs TRBV30 and TRBJ2-5; D is ambiguous. The germline V gene encodes CDR1 GTSNPN and CDR2 SVGIG (reference sequence). The CDR3 sequence is 13 residues long. Deletions cut 0 bases from V and 5 bases from J, with 10 bases between.

CDR3 region: CAWGGQGLKYNTEAFF. The CDR3 DNA reads as TGTGCCTGGGGCGGACAGGGCCTTAAGTATAACACTGAAGCTTTCTTT. The chain joins TRBV30 to TRBJ1-1, with 8 positions matching TRBD1. Germline V gene lookup returns CDR1 GTSNPN and CDR2 SVGIG (reference sequence). The CDR3 length is 16 residues. V lost 5 bases, J lost 2 bases, and 13 bases stayed unmatched.

The chain couples TRBV6-5 to TRBJ1-2, with a possible D match to TRBD1 (6 bases). Between the trimmed V and J ends, which lost 2 bases and 7 bases, there was a span of 17 bases. Looked up from germline, CDR1 is MNHEY and CDR2 is SVGAGI. The CDR3 runs 15 residues. CDR3 in DNA: TGTGCCAGCAGTTACCTTTGGGGGGCTAGTAGTGGCTACACCTTC. Translation gives CASSYLWGASSGYTF.

The chain joins TRBV11-3 to TRBJ1-6; D unclear. Germline CDR1 is SGHNT and CDR2 is YENEEA. This CDR3 has 14 amino acids. V shed 1 base and J shed 5 bases, with 6 bases lying between them. CDR3 sequence: CASSLVDNNSPLHF. As DNA, the CDR3 is TGTGCCAGCAGCTTAGTTGATAATAATTCACCCCTCCACTTT.

This clone was detected only once. The chain joins TRBV7-9 to TRBJ2-1, with D possibly matching TRBD2 (5 bases). V shed 2 bases and J shed 5 bases, with 13 bases lying between them. The germline CDR1 and CDR2 sequences are SEHNR and FQNEAQ (reference sequence). The CDR3 consists of 15 residues. CDR3 residues: CASSLFSGFDNEQFF. In nucleotides, the CDR3 is TGTGCCAGCAGCTTATTCTCGGGGTTTGACAATGAGCAGTTCTTC.

CDR3 protein: CAISGSIGQGIGNGNNSPLHF. The CDR3 DNA is TGTGCCATCAGTGGAAGTATCGGACAGGGAATCGGGAACGGGAATAATTCACCCCTCCACTTT. The gene calls are TRBV10-3 and TRBJ1-6; 8 bases match TRBD1. CDR1 and CDR2 from the germline V gene are ENHRY and SYGVKD. Unmatched junction bases numbered 22, after V lost 4 bases and J lost 5 bases. This CDR3 contains 21 residues.

This clone appeared a few times. J is TRBJ1-6 and V is TRBV5-1; no clear D. The ends were cut back, 4 bases at V and 8 bases at J, with 13 bases in the middle. This CDR3 region has 14 residues. CDR1 is SGHRS and CDR2 is YFSETQ in the germline V gene. Here the CDR3 reads CASSHGSTDSPLHF. CDR3 in DNA: TGCGCCAGCAGCCACGGGTCAACTGATTCACCCCTCCACTTT.

The V gene is TRBV10-3, the J gene TRBJ2-1; D assignment may be TRBD1 or TRBD2 (6 bases each). From germline, CDR1 is ENHRY and CDR2 SYGVKD. The CDR3 loop spans 14 amino acids. The V end lost 3 bases, the J end lost 7 bases, and 13 bases lay between the germline ends. DNA for the CDR3: TGTGCCATCAGTGAACGGGGGCGCAAGAATGAGCAGTTCTTC. It specifies CAISERGRKNEQFF.